This entry describes one T cell receptor (beta chain). As yet, its antigen is unknown. The data are from a study of shared clonotypes between healthy human individuals. Findings and caveats of the study: Sorted-subset samples were not fully sequenced, rarefaction indicated.

Samples underwent the assay at deep level. The data were produced by immunoSEQ multiplex PCR, yet TCRdb's version contains in-frame clones alone and is incomplete. This sample carries around 600,000 clones, around 95% of them seen once, and the ten largest clones take over 0.09%. Naive CD8 cells were CD45RO-negative, positively selected for CCR7, excluding terminally differentiated effector memory CD45RA+ cells. Donors, healthy HIV-negative adults, lacked recent acute infections or vaccinations. Germline V gene sequence: CDR1 MDHEN, CDR2 SYDVKM. This CDR3 has 13 residues. Trimming took off 3 bases at V and 2 bases at J, with 8 bases between the two ends.

The chain carries TRBV28 and TRBJ2-7; D uncertain. The sample taken for sequencing was naive CD8+ T cells sorted from blood. The receptor comes from a young woman in good health. The CDR3 spells CASSFWLTYEQYF. The CDR3 DNA sequence: TGTGCCAGCAGTTTTTGGCTAACCTACGAGCAGTACTTC.